These 13 T cell receptor beta chains originate from one sample sequenced in a study of CD8+ T cells in alopecia areata. Extracted RNA was reverse transcribed, and the resulting cDNA served as sequencing template. TCRdb keeps only in-frame clones here, not all; method: immunoSEQ multiplex PCR. The sample shows roughly 76,000 clones, approximately 30% of them seen only once. Treatment of the sample: oral pan-JAK inhibitor, 5-10 mg twice daily. The material sequenced was CD8+ T cells sorted from blood, taken at week 4, from a patient treated with tofacitinib. The source of these receptors is a human donor with alopecia areata.

The chain employs TRBV29-1 and TRBJ2-1; TRBD2 matches at 8 bases. The CDR3 loop spans 13 amino acids. With V trimmed by 7 bases and J by 4 bases, 6 bases remained unmatched. CDR1 is SQVTM and CDR2 is ANQGSEA in the germline V gene. CDR3 residues: CSDTGGLYNEQFF. For the CDR3, the DNA is TGCAGCGATACGGGGGGGTTGTACAATGAGCAGTTCTTC.

The chain is built from TRBV7-9 and TRBJ2-7; no definite D call. CDR3 length: 15 residues. The germline CDR1 and CDR2 sequences are SEHNR and FQNEAQ (reference sequence). The V end was cut by 6 bases, the J end by 2 bases, with 17 bases between. The CDR3 spells CASSSSIDGPYEQYF. CDR3 sequence (DNA): TGTGCCAGCAGTTCCTCGATAGATGGGCCCTACGAGCAGTACTTC. Variable domain in full (rest from reference TRBV7-9 and TRBJ2-7): DTGVSQNPRHKITKRGQNVTFRCDPISEHNRLYWYRQTLGQGPEFLTYFQNEAQLEKSRLLSDRFSAERPKGSFSTLEIQRTEQGDSAMYLCASSSSIDGPYEQYFGPGTRLTVT.

DNA of the CDR3: TGCAGCGTTGTCTTGACACTCCACAATGAGCAGTTCTTC. Translation gives CSVVLTLHNEQFF. J is TRBJ2-1 and V is TRBV29-1; D ambiguous. V gave up 4 bases and J gave up 5 bases, with 12 bases separating them. CDR3 length: 13 residues. Germline CDR1 SQVTM, CDR2 ANQGSEA.

CDR3 nucleotides: TGTGCCAGCAGCCAACTTGGGAACACTGAAGCTTTCTTT. Its protein is CASSQLGNTEAFF. V is TRBV4-2 and J is TRBJ1-1; D uncertain. In germline, CDR1 is LGHNA, CDR2 YNFKEQ. CDR3 length equals 13 residues. V lost 2 bases and J lost 1, with 5 bases in between.

This clone was counted only a few times. The chain couples TRBV29-1 to TRBJ2-2; tentatively, D is TRBD2 (6 bases). Per germline, CDR1 SQVTM and CDR2 ANQGSEA. V was trimmed by 7 bases and J by 4 bases, leaving 13 bases between them. The CDR3 is made up of 13 amino acids. CDR3 in amino acids: CSAETGSTGELFF. The CDR3 bases are TGCAGCGCGGAGACCGGGAGCACCGGGGAGCTGTTTTTT.

This clone was seen only a few times. The chain carries TRBV7-9 and TRBJ1-2, with TRBD1 matching 10 bases. The CDR3 loop spans 15 amino acids. The V segment lost 5 bases and the J segment 5 bases; nucleotides outside the gene matches: 8. Germline V gene data show CDR1 as SEHNR and CDR2 as FQNEAQ (reference sequence). DNA for the CDR3: TGTGCCAGCAGCAACGACAGGGGGCGCCGATATGGCTACACCTTC. Amino acids: CASSNDRGRRYGYTF.

J is TRBJ2-2 and V is TRBV29-1; D is unresolved. The V gene lost 7 bases and the J gene lost 8 bases, with 14 bases spanning the gap. The length of the CDR3 is 12 residues. Germline lookup yields CDR1 SQVTM and CDR2 ANQGSEA. CDR3 amino acids: CSAPLPTGELFF. CDR3 in DNA: TGCAGCGCTCCTCTACCCACGGGGGAGCTGTTTTTT.

The chain uses TRBV7-9 and TRBJ2-7, with D uncertain. Trimming stripped 1 base from V and 0 bases from J, with 10 bases between. CDR1 and CDR2 (germline): SEHNR, FQNEAQ (reference sequence). This CDR3 spans 15 amino acids. The CDR3 nucleotides read TGTGCCAGCAGCTTAGTGTGGAACAGCTCCTACGAGCAGTACTTC. Protein: CASSLVWNSSYEQYF.

This clone has more than one count but fewer than ten. The J gene is TRBJ2-1, the V gene TRBV7-9; D uncertain. CDR1 and CDR2 from the germline V gene are SEHNR and FQNEAQ (reference sequence). V lost 2 bases and J lost 3, with 11 bases in between. The CDR3 loop spans 15 amino acids. This CDR3 is CASSLRISDYNEQFF. CDR3 nucleotides: TGTGCCAGCAGCTTAAGGATCTCAGACTACAATGAGCAGTTCTTC.

This clone came up once. The rearrangement joins TRBV7-2 to TRBJ2-7; tentative D call: TRBD2 (6 bases). CDR1 SGHTA and CDR2 FQGNSA come from the germline V gene. The CDR3 has 15 residues. With 4 bases removed from V and 3 bases from J, the gap between germline ends came to 16 bases. The CDR3 DNA reads TGTGCCAGCAGCTCCCTCGGGGCGGGGCGCTACGAGCAGTACTTC. It encodes CASSSLGAGRYEQYF.

CDR3 sequence reads: CASSLGGQVNEQYF. Written as DNA, the CDR3 is TGCGCCAGCAGCTTGGGGGGACAGGTAAACGAGCAGTACTTC. The V gene is TRBV5-1, the J gene TRBJ2-7, with 8 bases that match TRBD1. The V segment lost 0 bases and the J segment 5 bases; nucleotides outside the gene matches: 4. This CDR3 spans 14 amino acids. Germline values: CDR1 SGHRS, CDR2 YFSETQ.

A few counts support this clone. The rearrangement uses TRBV29-1 and TRBJ1-2; perhaps TRBD1 as D (6 bases). The CDR3 runs to 12 residues. The V end was cut by 6 bases, the J end by 8 bases, with 16 bases between. Germline V gives CDR1 SQVTM, CDR2 ANQGSEA. CDR3: CSVDTGTYGYTF. CDR3 bases: TGCAGCGTGGATACCGGGACATACGGCTACACCTTC.

This rearrangement joins TRBV29-1 to TRBJ2-5; the D is unclear. CDR3 length: 12 amino acids. CDR1 SQVTM and CDR2 ANQGSEA come from the germline V gene. V lost 4 bases and J lost 2, with 8 bases in between. In DNA form, the CDR3 reads TGCAGCGTTGTGGGCAGTCAAGAGACCCAGTACTTC. It specifies CSVVGSQETQYF.